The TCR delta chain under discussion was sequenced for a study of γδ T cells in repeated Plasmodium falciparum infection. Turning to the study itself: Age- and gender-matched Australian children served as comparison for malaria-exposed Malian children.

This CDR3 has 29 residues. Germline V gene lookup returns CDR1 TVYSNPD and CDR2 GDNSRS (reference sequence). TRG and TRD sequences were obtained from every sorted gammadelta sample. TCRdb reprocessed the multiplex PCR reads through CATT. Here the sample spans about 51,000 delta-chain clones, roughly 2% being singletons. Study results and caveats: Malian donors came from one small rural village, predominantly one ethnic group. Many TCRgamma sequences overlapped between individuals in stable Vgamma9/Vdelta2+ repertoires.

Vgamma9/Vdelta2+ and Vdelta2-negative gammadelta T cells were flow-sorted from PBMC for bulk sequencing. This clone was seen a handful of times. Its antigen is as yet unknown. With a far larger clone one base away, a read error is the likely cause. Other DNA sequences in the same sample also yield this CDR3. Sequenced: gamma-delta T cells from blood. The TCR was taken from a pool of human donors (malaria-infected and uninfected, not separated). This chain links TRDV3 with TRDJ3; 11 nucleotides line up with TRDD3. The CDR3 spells CAFPVPSYPRSANYWGIIVGAWDTRQMFF. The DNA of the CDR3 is TGTGCCTTCCCCGTGCCTTCCTACCCCAGATCCGCCAATTACTGGGGGATAATCGTCGGGGCCTGGGACACCAGACAGATGTTTTTC.